This passage covers 15 T cell receptor beta chains from one sample sequenced in a study of radiotherapy plus CTLA-4 blockade in lung cancer. Data came from immunoSEQ multiplex PCR; TCRdb stores just in-frame clones and leaves some out. This sample has roughly 70,000 clones; roughly 84% occur once, and the top ten carry 40%. The sample was peripheral blood, taken from a patient treated with radiotherapy plus ipilimumab. The source is a human donor with non-small cell lung cancer that progressed on radiotherapy plus ipilimumab.

This chain joins TRBV28 and TRBJ1-2, with D perhaps TRBD1 (6 bases). Looked up from germline, CDR1 is MDHEN and CDR2 is SYDVKM. V lost 4 bases and J lost 7, with 22 bases in between. The CDR3 loop spans 16 amino acids. The CDR3 DNA is TGTGCCAGCAGTTCACCTAGGGGGGGCTTAGGTCTTGGCTACACCTTC. It specifies CASSSPRGGLGLGYTF.

The gene calls are TRBV27 and TRBJ1-2; D gene uncertain. The CDR3 is 15 residues long. CDR1 and CDR2 (germline): MNHEY, SMNVEV (reference sequence). The germline V and J ends were trimmed by 3 bases and 7 bases, with 18 bases remaining between them. This CDR3 reads CASSLRATWRLGYTF. As DNA, the CDR3 is TGTGCCAGCAGTTTGAGGGCGACGTGGCGCCTTGGCTACACCTTC.

As regards this clone: The same CDR3 also results from other DNA sequences found in this sample. The chain links TRBV28 to TRBJ1-4; no clear D gene. The CDR3 consists of 13 residues. CDR1 is MDHEN and CDR2 is SYDVKM in the germline V gene. Trimming took off 2 bases at V and 5 bases at J, with 6 bases between the two ends. The CDR3 reads CASSLVRNEKLFF. CDR3 DNA: TGTGCCAGCAGTTTAGTCAGAAATGAAAAACTGTTTTTT.

This sequence joins TRBV10-3 and TRBJ2-2; D is possibly TRBD1 (6 bases). Trimming removed 7 bases from V and 8 bases from J, with 17 bases in between. The V gene's germline CDR1 is ENHRY and CDR2 SYGVKD. The CDR3 loop spans 14 amino acids. The CDR3 region is CAINRDKVVGELFF. The CDR3 DNA is TGTGCCATCAACCGGGACAAAGTTGTAGGGGAGCTGTTTTTT.

The chain combines TRBV5-4 with TRBJ1-2; 9 bases fit TRBD1. The junction had 6 bases not matched to a gene; V was cut back by 4 bases and J by 2 bases. Germline lookup yields CDR1 SGHNT and CDR2 YYREEE (reference sequence). The CDR3 extends over 15 amino acids. CDR3 in amino acids: CASSPWTGENYGYTF. The CDR3, as DNA: TGTGCCAGCAGCCCTTGGACAGGGGAGAACTATGGCTACACCTTC. The full variable domain, with the rest looked up from reference TRBV5-4 and TRBJ1-2, is ETGVTQSPTHLIKTRGQQVTLRCSSQSGHNTVSWYQQALGQGPQFIFQYYREEENGRGNFPPRFSGLQFPNYSSELNVNALELDDSALYLCASSPWTGENYGYTFGSGTRLTVV.

This clone was counted only a few times. V is TRBV28 and J is TRBJ2-7, with a possible D match to TRBD2 (5 bases). Trimming took off 5 bases at V and 0 bases at J, with 14 bases between the two ends. Germline V gives CDR1 MDHEN, CDR2 SYDVKM. This CDR3 region has 15 residues. The CDR3 sequence: CASSTSGRSSYEQYF. The DNA of the CDR3 is TGTGCCAGCAGTACAAGCGGAAGGAGCTCCTACGAGCAGTACTTC.

The rearrangement links TRBV19 to TRBJ2-3, with D perhaps being TRBD1 or TRBD2 (6 bases each). Trimming stripped 7 bases from V and 5 bases from J, with 19 bases between. Germline V gene lookup returns CDR1 LNHDA and CDR2 SQIVND (reference sequence). The CDR3 length is 15 residues. CDR3 amino acids: CASTIGGSSGDTQYF. As DNA, the CDR3 is TGTGCCAGTACCATAGGGGGGTCGAGCGGAGATACGCAGTATTTT.

The table lists this clone with a count of one. V gene TRBV5-6 combines with J gene TRBJ1-1, with D possibly TRBD1 on 5 matching bases. Between the trimmed V and J ends, which lost 0 bases and 10 bases, there was a span of 13 bases. Germline V lookup: CDR1 SGHDT, CDR2 YYEEEE. This CDR3 is 13 amino acids long. DNA for the CDR3: TGTGCCAGCAGCTTGGCGGGGACGGAGCCAGCTTTCTTT. It codes for CASSLAGTEPAFF.

This clone came up a few times. The V gene is TRBV28, the J gene TRBJ1-3; weak D call: TRBD1 (5 bases). V was shortened by 6 bases and J by 0 bases, with 18 bases between the two germline ends. The CDR3 covers 17 residues. Looked up from germline, CDR1 is MDHEN and CDR2 is SYDVKM. The CDR3 DNA follows: TGTGCCAGCAGCCGAACAGGCGACATGTTCTCTGGAAACACCATATATTTT. It codes for CASSRTGDMFSGNTIYF.

The V gene is TRBV5-1, the J gene TRBJ2-1; D gene ambiguous. Germline CDR1 and CDR2: SGHRS and YFSETQ. The germline V and J ends were trimmed by 6 bases and 0 bases, with 4 bases remaining between them. This CDR3 has 12 amino acids. The CDR3 protein is CASTLSYNEQFF. CDR3 nucleotides: TGCGCCAGCACCCTCTCCTACAATGAGCAGTTCTTC.

The V gene is TRBV7-9, the J gene TRBJ1-5; D ambiguous. CDR1 SEHNR and CDR2 FQNEAQ come from the germline V gene (reference sequence). The V gene lost 5 bases and the J gene lost 1 base, with 18 bases spanning the gap. The CDR3 covers 17 residues. CDR3 nucleotide sequence: TGTGCCAGCAGCCTATGGACCGGGGATAAGAGCAATCAGCCCCAGCATTTT. Translation: CASSLWTGDKSNQPQHF.

The chain has TRBV9 and TRBJ2-3; D is undetermined. The CDR3 totals 16 residues. Trimming stripped 0 bases from V and 2 bases from J, with 13 bases between. Looked up from germline, CDR1 is SGDLS and CDR2 is YYNGEE. As DNA, the CDR3 is TGTGCCAGCAGCGTAGGCCCCTCCCGGACCACAGATACGCAGTATTTT. Amino acid sequence: CASSVGPSRTTDTQYF.

This clone has only one observation. The CDR3 reads CASSLVNRAVNTGELFF. The CDR3 region has the DNA TGCGCCAGCAGCTTGGTAAACCGGGCGGTGAACACCGGGGAGCTGTTTTTT. The chain recombines TRBV5-1 with TRBJ2-2; no clear D. The CDR3 loop spans 17 amino acids. The ends were cut back, 0 bases at V and 1 base at J, with 13 bases in the middle. Germline assignment: CDR1 SGHRS and CDR2 YFSETQ.

The V gene is TRBV28, the J gene TRBJ2-4; 11 bases align to TRBD2. CDR1 MDHEN and CDR2 SYDVKM come from the germline V gene. The J segment lost 7 bases and the V segment lost 3 bases, leaving 11 bases of the junction unmatched. The CDR3 is 17 amino acids. The CDR3 protein is CASSFPGVAGGMNIQYF. The CDR3 DNA reads TGTGCCAGCAGTTTCCCCGGGGTAGCGGGAGGGATGAACATTCAGTACTTC.

This clone was seen a few times. This rearrangement joins TRBV27 to TRBJ2-1; 7 nucleotides line up with TRBD1. The CDR3 sequence is 16 residues long. Trimming cost V 5 bases and J 0 bases; bases outside gene matches: 7. Germline-derived CDR1 and CDR2 are MNHEY and SMNVEV (reference sequence). The CDR3 DNA reads as TGTGCCAGCAGTATACCGACAGGGACCTCCTACAATGAGCAGTTCTTC. This codes for CASSIPTGTSYNEQFF.